These 4 T cell receptor beta chains share one sample of origin, sequenced in a study of blood T cells in healthy people across ages. Sample-barcoded 5' priming and a J-beta primer mix drove a second PCR of about 7 to 12 cycles. From the 5' RACE reads, TCRdb called clonotypes with MiXCR, one entry per CDR3 protein. The sample yields 580,000 or so distinct CDR3 sequences, under 55% seen once. The sequenced sample consisted of blood. These TCRs come from a man older than 75 in good health.

The chain carries TRBV2 and TRBJ2-3, with D maybe TRBD1 (5 bases). Germline V gives CDR1 SNHLY, CDR2 FYNNEI. The CDR3 is made up of 13 amino acids. V lost 1 base and J lost 5, with 7 bases in between. CDR3 DNA sequence: TGTGCCAGCAGTGAAGGGGGCGGAGATACGCAGTATTTT. Translation: CASSEGGGDTQYF. Full variable domain (rest looked up from reference TRBV2 and TRBJ2-3): EPEVTQTPSHQVTQMGQEVILRCVPISNHLYFYWYRQILGQKVEFLVSFYNNEISEKSEIFDDQFSVERPDGSNFTLKIRSTKLEDSAMYFCASSEGGGDTQYFGPGTRLTVL.

This chain connects TRBV7-2 to TRBJ1-5; D may be TRBD1 (5 bases). Trimming shortened V by 5 bases and J by 6 bases, and 11 bases separated the two germline ends. CDR1 and CDR2 (germline): SGHTA, FQGNSA. The CDR3 has 13 residues. The CDR3 nucleotides read TGTGCCAGCAGCACGGGGACCGGTCAGCCCCAGCATTTT. Its translation is CASSTGTGQPQHF.

The rearrangement joins TRBV7-2 to TRBJ2-3; D is perhaps TRBD2 (6 bases). The CDR3 contains 16 residues. Deletions cut 1 base from V and 0 bases from J, with 11 bases between. The germline V gene has CDR1 SGHTA and CDR2 FQGNSA. The CDR3 region is CASSLVSGFSTDTQYF. The CDR3 coding sequence is TGTGCCAGCAGCTTAGTCAGCGGGTTTAGCACAGATACGCAGTATTTT.

This chain's CDR3 is CASSFQGEGSEQYF. The CDR3, as DNA: TGTGCCAGCAGTTTTCAGGGGGAAGGTAGCGAGCAGTACTTC. V is TRBV12-3 or TRBV12-4 and J is TRBJ2-5; 7 bases align to TRBD1. The J call may not be correct, given that the DNA end is closer to TRBJ2-7. The CDR3 runs to 14 residues.